One sample yielded the 29 T cell receptor beta chains listed below, sequenced in a study of OX40 agonist ivuxolimab in advanced cancers. Profiled with immunoSEQ multiplex PCR; TCRdb holds only in-frame clones, not every one. The table includes about 68,000 clones, about 83% detected once. This specimen was CD4+ or CD8+ T cells sorted from blood, taken in a trial of the OX40 agonist ivuxolimab. The receptor source for this set is an adult with an advanced solid tumor such as melanoma, head and neck, liver or kidney cancer.

The rearrangement joins TRBV15 to TRBJ2-4; 9 positions match TRBD2. The J segment lost 4 bases and the V segment lost 5 bases, leaving 6 bases of the junction unmatched. The V gene's germline CDR1 is LNHNV and CDR2 YYDKDF (reference sequence). The CDR3 consists of 15 residues. CDR3 DNA sequence: TGTGCCACCAGCCCCCAGACTAGCGGAAAAAACATTCAGTACTTC. It specifies CATSPQTSGKNIQYF.

The rearrangement links TRBV5-4 to TRBJ2-7; a possible D gene is TRBD1 (5 bases). V gave up 4 bases and J gave up 6 bases, with 17 bases separating them. The CDR3 has 14 amino acids. Germline V CDR1 and CDR2: SGHNT, YYREEE (reference sequence). In DNA, the CDR3 is TGTGCCAGCAGCCCAATTCTTGGGGCCTTCGAGCAGTACTTC. The encoded protein is CASSPILGAFEQYF.

The V gene is TRBV6-5, the J gene TRBJ1-4; D is unresolved. CDR1 is MNHEY and CDR2 is SVGAGI in the germline V gene. The CDR3 contains 14 residues. V shed 0 bases and J shed 8 bases, with 10 bases lying between them. The CDR3 DNA sequence: TGTGCCAGCAGTTACTCGGGTAGGGTGGAAAAACTGTTTTTT. This codes for CASSYSGRVEKLFF.

The chain combines TRBV4-3 with TRBJ2-3; D is undetermined. The CDR3 loop spans 14 amino acids. V was trimmed by 0 bases and J by 8 bases, leaving 12 bases between them. Germline V lookup: CDR1 LGHNA, CDR2 YSLEER. The CDR3 here is CASSQELPLSTQYF. CDR3 nucleotides: TGCGCCAGCAGCCAAGAGCTTCCGCTGAGTACGCAGTATTTT.

CDR3 protein: CASSTDRGAYNEQFF. CDR3 DNA sequence: TGTGCCAGCAGCACCGACAGGGGAGCCTACAATGAGCAGTTCTTC. The gene calls are TRBV7-2 and TRBJ2-1; the match to TRBD1 covers 8 bases. The ends lost 5 bases at V and 2 bases at J; junction bases unmatched: 5. CDR3 length equals 15 residues. Germline loops: CDR1 SGHTA, CDR2 FQGNSA.

This chain uses TRBV11-3 with TRBJ2-1; 11 bases agree with TRBD1. CDR1 and CDR2 from the germline V gene are SGHNT and YENEEA. Trimming removed 1 base from V and 5 bases from J; junction bases left unmatched: 4. CDR3 length: 16 residues. Here the CDR3 DNA reads TGTGCCAGCAGCTTAGCCCCGGGACAGGGGGACAATGAGCAGTTCTTC. It encodes CASSLAPGQGDNEQFF.

The CDR3 DNA sequence: TGTGCCAGCAGTGAATGGTCCGGTGGCTACACCTTC. Translation gives CASSEWSGGYTF. The genes are TRBV6-1 and TRBJ1-2; D remains unclear. V was trimmed by 2 bases and J by 7 bases, leaving 8 bases between them. Germline CDR1 and CDR2: MNHNS and SASEGT. The CDR3 covers 12 residues.

The V gene is TRBV4-1, the J gene TRBJ2-5; 11 nucleotides line up with TRBD1. Germline assignment: CDR1 MGHRA and CDR2 YSYEKL. Trimming cost V 3 bases and J 2 bases; bases outside gene matches: 8. The CDR3 is 17 residues long. CDR3 nucleotides: TGCGCCAGCAGCCAGGGACAGGGGGGGAGCTTTCAAGAGACCCAGTACTTC. It is translated as CASSQGQGGSFQETQYF.

The rearrangement links TRBV4-1 to TRBJ2-7; 9 positions agree with TRBD2. CDR3 size: 17 residues. The V gene's germline CDR1 is MGHRA and CDR2 YSYEKL. Germline trimming cut 1 base from V and 3 bases from J; bases unmatched to any gene: 10. CDR3 in amino acids: CASSQVLAGGTHYEQYF. For the CDR3, the DNA is TGCGCCAGCAGCCAAGTTTTGGCGGGGGGGACCCACTACGAGCAGTACTTC.

This clone was detected once. The chain has TRBV6-5 and TRBJ2-2; 7 positions match TRBD1. The CDR3 has 14 residues. Germline CDR1 and CDR2: MNHEY and SVGAGI. J gave up 7 bases and V 7 bases, and 9 bases lay outside the gene matches. CDR3 sequence reads: CASKKDRRVGELFF. The CDR3 DNA is TGTGCCAGCAAAAAGGACAGGCGGGTCGGGGAGCTGTTTTTT.

The chain uses TRBV6-1 and TRBJ2-5, with D hard to call. The CDR3 is made up of 13 amino acids. Germline-derived CDR1 and CDR2 are MNHNS and SASEGT. Trimming removed 6 bases from V and 5 bases from J, with 13 bases in between. Here the CDR3 reads CASRATLQETQYF. CDR3 coding DNA: TGTGCCAGCAGGGCGACTCTTCAGGAGACCCAGTACTTC.

This chain links TRBV15 with TRBJ1-5, with TRBD1 as a possible D gene (5 bases). Germline assignment: CDR1 LNHNV and CDR2 YYDKDF (reference sequence). The CDR3 covers 14 residues. The ends were cut back, 2 bases at V and 7 bases at J, with 12 bases in the middle. The CDR3: CATSRWGFQQPQHF. The CDR3 region has the DNA TGTGCCACCAGCAGATGGGGGTTCCAACAGCCCCAGCATTTT.

This clone was picked up a small number of times. The rearrangement links TRBV7-2 to TRBJ1-4; D not certain. Trimming shortened V by 2 bases and J by 3 bases, and 13 bases separated the two germline ends. The CDR3 contains 16 residues. Germline V gene data show CDR1 as SGHTA and CDR2 as FQGNSA. CDR3 in DNA: TGTGCCAGCAGCTTAAGTATGCTTTCGGCTAATGAAAAACTGTTTTTT. Translation: CASSLSMLSANEKLFF.

CDR3 DNA sequence: TGTGCCAGTAGGACAGGGTTTTTGGGTCAGCCCCAGCATTTT. It translates to CASRTGFLGQPQHF. V and J are TRBV19 and TRBJ1-5; 7 bases line up with TRBD1. The germline V gene has CDR1 LNHDA and CDR2 SQIVND (reference sequence). The CDR3 is 14 residues long. V was pared by 6 bases and J by 6 bases, with 8 bases of the junction left unmatched.

This clone was recorded a few times. The chain recombines TRBV9 with TRBJ1-1, with a weak D call TRBD1 (5 bases). The CDR3 is made up of 15 amino acids. Germline-derived CDR1 and CDR2 are SGDLS and YYNGEE. V was shortened by 2 bases and J by 0 bases, with 11 bases between the two germline ends. The CDR3 DNA follows: TGTGCCAGCAGCGTTCAGGGTAGTTTGAACACTGAAGCTTTCTTT. Its translation: CASSVQGSLNTEAFF.

This sequence joins TRBV9 and TRBJ1-2; no clear D gene. CDR1 is SGDLS and CDR2 is YYNGEE in the germline V gene. This CDR3 is 14 amino acids long. The V gene lost 6 bases and the J gene lost 4 bases, with 16 bases spanning the gap. The CDR3 DNA reads as TGTGCCAGCACCATAGACGAGGGAGTCTATGGCTACACCTTC. Amino acids: CASTIDEGVYGYTF.

V gene TRBV19 combines with J gene TRBJ2-2; D unresolved. The ends were cut back, 5 bases at V and 8 bases at J, with 9 bases in the middle. This CDR3 comprises 12 residues. Germline lookup yields CDR1 LNHDA and CDR2 SQIVND (reference sequence). For the CDR3, the DNA is TGTGCCAGTAGTCCCCGGTATGGGGAGCTGTTTTTT. Translated, it gives CASSPRYGELFF.

This clone was counted a single time. The chain has TRBV5-1 and TRBJ2-1, with D tentatively TRBD2 (7 bases). CDR1 is SGHRS, CDR2 YFSETQ, per germline. This CDR3 has 15 amino acids. Trimming stripped 0 bases from V and 7 bases from J, with 14 bases between. The CDR3 sequence: CASSLGGGGLNEQFF. CDR3 in DNA: TGCGCCAGCAGCTTGGGAGGGGGGGGCCTGAATGAGCAGTTCTTC.

This chain links TRBV5-1 with TRBJ2-3; 10 nucleotides line up with TRBD1. CDR1 SGHRS and CDR2 YFSETQ come from the germline V gene. V lost 4 bases, J lost 2 bases, and 4 bases stayed unmatched. The CDR3 runs to 15 residues. As DNA, the CDR3 is TGCGCCAGCAGCGAGGGACAGGGGCCCACAGATACGCAGTATTTT. This encodes CASSEGQGPTDTQYF.

J is TRBJ1-3 and V is TRBV2, with unresolved D. Germline loops: CDR1 SNHLY, CDR2 FYNNEI. Trimming removed 7 bases at V and 1 base at J, with 2 bases between. The CDR3 loop spans 11 amino acids. The CDR3 nucleotides read TGTGCCAGCACTTCTGGAAACACCATATATTTT. Translated: CASTSGNTIYF.

The chain combines TRBV2 with TRBJ2-3; perhaps TRBD2 as D (5 bases). CDR3 length: 14 residues. CDR1 SNHLY and CDR2 FYNNEI come from the germline V gene. V lost 7 bases and J 1 base, leaving 12 bases between the germline ends. The CDR3 sequence: CASMLDGGTDTQYF. For the CDR3, the DNA is TGTGCCAGCATGTTGGACGGGGGCACAGATACGCAGTATTTT.

The CDR3 DNA is TGCGCCAGCAGCCTACAGGTGAACACTGAAGCTTTCTTT. It specifies CASSLQVNTEAFF. The chain carries TRBV10-2 and TRBJ1-1; tentative D call: TRBD1 (5 bases). This CDR3 spans 13 amino acids. V was clipped by 6 bases and J by 0 bases, with 8 bases between them. The germline gives CDR1 WSHSY, CDR2 SAAADI.

The CDR3 here is CASSLDGARGYTF. In nucleotides, the CDR3 is TGTGCCAGCAGTTTAGACGGGGCGAGGGGCTACACCTTC. This rearrangement joins TRBV28 to TRBJ1-2; TRBD1 might be the D (5 bases). V was clipped by 2 bases and J by 8 bases, with 12 bases between them. The germline V gene encodes CDR1 MDHEN and CDR2 SYDVKM. The CDR3 runs to 13 residues.

The V call is TRBV9, the J call TRBJ1-4; TRBD1 aligns across 9 bases. V was pared by 0 bases and J by 8 bases, with 8 bases of the junction left unmatched. This CDR3 is 16 amino acids long. Germline V CDR1 and CDR2: SGDLS, YYNGEE. The CDR3 nucleotides read TGTGCCAGCAGCGTAGGGGGGACAGGGATTTACGAAAAACTGTTTTTT. Translated: CASSVGGTGIYEKLFF. Full variable domain (outside the CDR3, taken from reference TRBV9 and TRBJ1-4): DSGVTQTPKHLITATGQRVTLRCSPRSGDLSVYWYQQSLDQGLQFLIQYYNGEERAKGNILERFSAQQFPDLHSELNLSSLELGDSALYFCASSVGGTGIYEKLFFGSGTQLSVL.

The chain employs TRBV9 and TRBJ2-5, with a possible D match to TRBD1 (5 bases). The V end was cut by 3 bases, the J end by 1 base, with 10 bases between. Germline V gene sequence: CDR1 SGDLS, CDR2 YYNGEE. The CDR3 spans 14 residues. CDR3 loop: CASSAGRAQETQYF. The CDR3 coding sequence is TGTGCCAGCAGCGCGGGCAGGGCCCAAGAGACCCAGTACTTC.

This rearrangement joins TRBV5-6 to TRBJ2-1, with D perhaps TRBD1 (6 bases). The CDR3 runs 14 residues. Looked up from germline, CDR1 is SGHDT and CDR2 is YYEEEE. V lost 3 bases, J lost 13 bases, and 20 bases lay in between. The CDR3, as DNA: TGTGCCAGCAGCTCACTGGACAGCGAGGCCCTCCAGTTCTTC. Amino acids: CASSSLDSEALQFF.

The V and J genes are TRBV6-1 and TRBJ2-5; D may match TRBD1 or TRBD2 (5 bases each). The CDR3 sequence is 13 residues long. Germline assignment: CDR1 MNHNS and CDR2 SASEGT. V gave up 6 bases and J gave up 2 bases, with 10 bases separating them. CDR3 nucleotide sequence: TGTGCCAGCAGCCGGGACCCTCAAGAGACCCAGTACTTC. Translating gives CASSRDPQETQYF.

The V call is TRBV7-9, the J call TRBJ2-7; D is unresolved. The CDR3 has 14 residues. V dropped 4 bases and J dropped 6 bases, with 16 bases sitting between them. Germline CDR1 reads SEHNR; CDR2 reads FQNEAQ (reference sequence). The CDR3 sequence: CASSYNSHSAEQYF. CDR3 sequence (DNA): TGTGCCAGCAGCTACAACTCACACTCGGCCGAGCAGTACTTC.

The chain has TRBV5-1 and TRBJ2-7, with D perhaps given as TRBD1 or TRBD2 (5 bases each). Germline CDR1 SGHRS, CDR2 YFSETQ. This CDR3 is 13 amino acids long. V shed 5 bases and J shed 12 bases, with 21 bases lying between them. The CDR3 loop is CASRQETPGKTYF. The CDR3 DNA follows: TGCGCCAGCAGACAGGAAACTCCGGGAAAAACGTACTTC.